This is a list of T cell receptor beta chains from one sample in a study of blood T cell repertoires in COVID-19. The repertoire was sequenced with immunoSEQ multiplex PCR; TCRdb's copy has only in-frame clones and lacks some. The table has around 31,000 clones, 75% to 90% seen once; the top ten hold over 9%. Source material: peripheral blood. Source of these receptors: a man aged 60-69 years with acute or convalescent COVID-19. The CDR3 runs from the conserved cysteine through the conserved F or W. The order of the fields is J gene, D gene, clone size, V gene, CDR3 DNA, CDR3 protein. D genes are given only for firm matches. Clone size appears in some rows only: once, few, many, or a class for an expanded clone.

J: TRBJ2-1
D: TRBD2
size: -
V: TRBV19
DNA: TGTGCCAGTAGGAATAGCGGGGTGTACAATGAGCAGTTCTTC
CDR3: CASRNSGVYNEQFF

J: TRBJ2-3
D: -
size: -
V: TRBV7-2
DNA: TGTGCCAGCAGTCAAGGAGAGGGTCCAGATACGCAGTATTTT
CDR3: CASSQGEGPDTQYF

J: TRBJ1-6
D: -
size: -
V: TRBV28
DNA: TGTGCCAGCAGTTTATTACCCGGGTATAATTCACCCCTCCACTTT
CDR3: CASSLLPGYNSPLHF

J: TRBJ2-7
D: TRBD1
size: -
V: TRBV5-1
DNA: TGCGCCAGCAGCCAGGGACAGGCCTCCTACGAGCAGTACTTC
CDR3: CASSQGQASYEQYF

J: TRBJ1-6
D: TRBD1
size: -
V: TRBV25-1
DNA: TGTGCCAGCAGTGAATCAGACAGGGAGAATTCACCCCTCCACTTT
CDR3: CASSESDRENSPLHF

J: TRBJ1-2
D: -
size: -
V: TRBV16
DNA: TGTGCCAGCAGTCCAGGGGCAGCTAGTAACTATGGCTACACCTTC
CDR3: CASSPGAASNYGYTF

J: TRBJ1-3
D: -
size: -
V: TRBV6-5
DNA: TGTGCCAGCAGTTACTCGTTAGGAAACACCATATATTTT
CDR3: CASSYSLGNTIYF

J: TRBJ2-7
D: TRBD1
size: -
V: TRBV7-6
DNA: TGTGCCAGCAGCTTAGTCAGGACAGGGTCCGACGAGCAGTACTTC
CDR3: CASSLVRTGSDEQYF

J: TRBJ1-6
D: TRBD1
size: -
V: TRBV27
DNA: TGTGCCAGCAGTTTCTCGGGACAGAATTCACCCCTCCACTTT
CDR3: CASSFSGQNSPLHF

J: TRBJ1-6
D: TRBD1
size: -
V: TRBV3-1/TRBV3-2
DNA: TGTGCCAGCAGCATCAGACAGGGACCCTTCCCCAATTCACCCCTCCACTTT
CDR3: CASSIRQGPFPNSPLHF

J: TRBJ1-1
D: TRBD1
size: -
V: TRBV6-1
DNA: TGTGCCAGCAGTGAATCGGGGACAGGCTACACTGAAGCTTTCTTT
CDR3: CASSESGTGYTEAFF

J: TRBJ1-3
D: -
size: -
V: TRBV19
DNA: TGTGCCAGTAGTACCGATGGAGGGTCCGGAAACACCATATATTTT
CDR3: CASSTDGGSGNTIYF

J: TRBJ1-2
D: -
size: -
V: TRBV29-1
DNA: TGCAGCGTGGAGGGCGCAGATGGCTACACCTTC
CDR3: CSVEGADGYTF

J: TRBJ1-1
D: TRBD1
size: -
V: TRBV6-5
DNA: TGTGCCAGCAGAAAGGACAGGGAGAGGACTGAAGCTTTCTTT
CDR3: CASRKDRERTEAFF

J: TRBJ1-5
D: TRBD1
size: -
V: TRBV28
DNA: TGTGCCAGCAGACAACCGGGACAGGGGGGTAATCAGCCCCAGCATTTT
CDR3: CASRQPGQGGNQPQHF

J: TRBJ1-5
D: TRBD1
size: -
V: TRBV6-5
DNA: TGTGCCAGCAGGGTAGACAGGGATCAGCCCCAGCATTTT
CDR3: CASRVDRDQPQHF

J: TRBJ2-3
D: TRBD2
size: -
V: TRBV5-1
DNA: TGCGCCAGCAGTCTGCTAGCGGGGATTAGCACAGATACGCAGTATTTT
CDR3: CASSLLAGISTDTQYF

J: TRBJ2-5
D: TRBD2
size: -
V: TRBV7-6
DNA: TGTGCCAGCAGCCTGAGGAGGGTAGCGGGGGTCGCGTCGCAAGAGACCCAGTACTTC
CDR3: CASSLRRVAGVASQETQYF

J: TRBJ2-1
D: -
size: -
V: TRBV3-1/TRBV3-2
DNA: TGTGCCAGCAGCCGGACCGGGACAAACTACAATGAGCAGTTCTTC
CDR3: CASSRTGTNYNEQFF

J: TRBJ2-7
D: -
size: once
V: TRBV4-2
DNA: TGTGCCAGCAGCCAAGATTTGAGGGACTACGAGCAGTACTTC
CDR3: CASSQDLRDYEQYF

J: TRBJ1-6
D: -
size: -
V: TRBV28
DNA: TGTGCCAGCAGCTTCACAGGTCTCGATTCACCCCTCCACTTT
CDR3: CASSFTGLDSPLHF

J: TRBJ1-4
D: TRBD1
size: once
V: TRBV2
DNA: TGTGCCAGCATGAACCGGGACAGGGGGCTGGTAACTAATGAAAAACTGTTTTTT
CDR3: CASMNRDRGLVTNEKLFF

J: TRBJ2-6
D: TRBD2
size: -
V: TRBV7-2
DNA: TGTGCCAGCAGCCTTAGCGGGGGGGCGTCTGGGGCCAACGTCCTGACTTTC
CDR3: CASSLSGGASGANVLTF

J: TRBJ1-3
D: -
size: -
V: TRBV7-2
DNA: TGTGCCAGCAGCTTTATTACAGGATCGGTCTCTGGAAACACCATATATTTT
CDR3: CASSFITGSVSGNTIYF

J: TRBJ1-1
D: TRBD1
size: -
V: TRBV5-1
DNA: TGCGCCAGCAGCCAAAGGACAGGGAGATTAATAACTGAAGCTTTCTTT
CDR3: CASSQRTGRLITEAFF

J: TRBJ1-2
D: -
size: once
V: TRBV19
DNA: TGTGCCAGTAGTCGGTTTGGGTTCGGTAGAGACTCCTCAAAGTCATATGGCTACACCTTC
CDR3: CASSRFGFGRDSSKSYGYTF